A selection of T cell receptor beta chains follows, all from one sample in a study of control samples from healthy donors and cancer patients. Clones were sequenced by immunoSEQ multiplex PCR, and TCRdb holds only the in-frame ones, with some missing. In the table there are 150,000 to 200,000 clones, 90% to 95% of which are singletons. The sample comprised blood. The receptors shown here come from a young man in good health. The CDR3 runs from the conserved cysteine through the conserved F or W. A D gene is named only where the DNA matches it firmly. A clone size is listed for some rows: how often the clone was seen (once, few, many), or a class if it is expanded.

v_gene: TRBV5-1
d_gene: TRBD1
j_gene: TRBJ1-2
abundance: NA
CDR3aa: CASSFRTGNNYGYTF

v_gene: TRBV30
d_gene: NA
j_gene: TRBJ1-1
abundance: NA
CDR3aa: CALDGTLTEAFF

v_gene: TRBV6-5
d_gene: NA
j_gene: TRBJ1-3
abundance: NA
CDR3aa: CASTLERRGNTIYF

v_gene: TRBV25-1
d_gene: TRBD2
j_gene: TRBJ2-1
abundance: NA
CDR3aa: CASTNSRLGGSEQFF

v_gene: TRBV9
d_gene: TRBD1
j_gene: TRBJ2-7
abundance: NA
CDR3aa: CASSAGTGAEQYF

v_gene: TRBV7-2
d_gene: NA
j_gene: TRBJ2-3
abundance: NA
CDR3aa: CASSLGPATDTQYF

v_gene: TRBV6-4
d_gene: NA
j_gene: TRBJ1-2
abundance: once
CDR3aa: CASSAEGGLGYTF

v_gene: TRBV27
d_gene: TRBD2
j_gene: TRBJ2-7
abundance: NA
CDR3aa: CASSFSGVYNEQYF

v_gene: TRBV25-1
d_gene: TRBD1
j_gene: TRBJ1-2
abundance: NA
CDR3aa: CASRQGSYGYTF

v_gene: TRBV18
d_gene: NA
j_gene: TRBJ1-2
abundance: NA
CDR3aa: CASSPGRGGYGYTF

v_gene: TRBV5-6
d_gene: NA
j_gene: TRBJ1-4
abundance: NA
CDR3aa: CASSLNRLATNEKLFF

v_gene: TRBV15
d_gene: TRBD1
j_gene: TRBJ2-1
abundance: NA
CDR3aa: CATSHPTGDSYNEQFF

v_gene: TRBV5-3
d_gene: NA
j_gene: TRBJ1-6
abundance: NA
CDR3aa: CARSLVREGKSPLHF

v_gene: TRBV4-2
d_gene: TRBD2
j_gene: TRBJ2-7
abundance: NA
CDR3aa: CASSQEMGLAAYEQYF

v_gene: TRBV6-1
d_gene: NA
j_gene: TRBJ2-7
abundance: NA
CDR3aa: CASSVARNSYEQYF

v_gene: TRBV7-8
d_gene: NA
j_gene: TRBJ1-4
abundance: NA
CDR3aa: CASSLAGAEEKLFF

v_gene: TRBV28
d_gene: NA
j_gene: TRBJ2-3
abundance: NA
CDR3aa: CASSPASLADTQYF

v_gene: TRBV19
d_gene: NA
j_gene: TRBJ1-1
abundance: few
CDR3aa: CASLLAANTEAFF

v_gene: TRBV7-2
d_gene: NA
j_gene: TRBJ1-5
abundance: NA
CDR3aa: CASSLAGWKPQHF

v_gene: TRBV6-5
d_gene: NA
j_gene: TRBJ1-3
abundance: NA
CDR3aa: CASRGQSGNTIYF

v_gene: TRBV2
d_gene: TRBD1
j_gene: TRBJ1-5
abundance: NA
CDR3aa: CASSDRAVAQPQHF

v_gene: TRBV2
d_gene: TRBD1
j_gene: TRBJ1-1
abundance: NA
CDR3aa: CASRDDRATEAFF

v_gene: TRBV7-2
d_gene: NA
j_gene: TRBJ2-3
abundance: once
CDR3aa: CASSLEGLPYF

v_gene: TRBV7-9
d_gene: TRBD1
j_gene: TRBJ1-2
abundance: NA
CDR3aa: CASSPGGGGNYGYTF

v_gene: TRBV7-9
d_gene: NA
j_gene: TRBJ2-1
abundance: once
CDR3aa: CASGGEGQYNEQFF

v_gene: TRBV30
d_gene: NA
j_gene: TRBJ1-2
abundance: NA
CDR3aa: CAWSVRRGDYGYTF

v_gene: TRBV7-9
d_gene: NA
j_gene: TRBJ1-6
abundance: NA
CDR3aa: CASSSLSQSPLHF

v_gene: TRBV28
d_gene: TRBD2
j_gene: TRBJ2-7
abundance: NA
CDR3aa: CASSQGLAEQYF

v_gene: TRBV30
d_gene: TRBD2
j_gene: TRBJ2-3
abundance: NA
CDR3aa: CAWRGLAGTDTQYF

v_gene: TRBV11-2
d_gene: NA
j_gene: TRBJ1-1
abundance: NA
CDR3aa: CASSLDPGPSTEAFF

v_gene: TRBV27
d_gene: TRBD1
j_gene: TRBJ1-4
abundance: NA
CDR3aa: CASSLFGQATNEKLFF

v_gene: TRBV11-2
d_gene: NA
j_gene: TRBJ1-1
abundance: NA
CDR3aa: CASSLGQVAEAFF

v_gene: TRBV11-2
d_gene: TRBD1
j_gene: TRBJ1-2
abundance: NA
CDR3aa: CASSPPGGYGYTF

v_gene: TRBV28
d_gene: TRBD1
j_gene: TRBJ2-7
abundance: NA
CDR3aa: CASSPTGQGGLHEQYF

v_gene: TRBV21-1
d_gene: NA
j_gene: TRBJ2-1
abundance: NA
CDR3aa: CASSKRRLAAQWNEQFF

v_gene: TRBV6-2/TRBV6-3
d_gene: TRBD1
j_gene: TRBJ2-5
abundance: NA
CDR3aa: CASSYSRGPETQYF

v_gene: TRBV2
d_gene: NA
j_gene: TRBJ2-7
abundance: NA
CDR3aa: CASSGQGPVYEQYF

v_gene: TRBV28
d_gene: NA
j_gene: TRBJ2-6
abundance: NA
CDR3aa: CASSSGANVLTF

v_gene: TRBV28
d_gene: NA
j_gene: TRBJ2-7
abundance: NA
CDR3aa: CASIPETPMSYEQYF

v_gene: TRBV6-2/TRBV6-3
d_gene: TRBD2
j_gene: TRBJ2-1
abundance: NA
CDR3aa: CASSYSFGGDPYNEQFF

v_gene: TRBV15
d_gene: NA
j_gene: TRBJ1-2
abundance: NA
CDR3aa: CATSRGPGQSYGYTF

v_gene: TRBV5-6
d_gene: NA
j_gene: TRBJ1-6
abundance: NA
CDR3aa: CASLDGSSYNSPLHF

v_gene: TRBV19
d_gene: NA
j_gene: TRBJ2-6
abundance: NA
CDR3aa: CASSSIVSGANVLTF

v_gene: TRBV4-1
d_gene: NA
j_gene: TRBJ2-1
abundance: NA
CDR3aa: CASSQDAYNEQFF

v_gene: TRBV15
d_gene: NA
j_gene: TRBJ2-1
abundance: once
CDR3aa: CATRQPGLNEQFF

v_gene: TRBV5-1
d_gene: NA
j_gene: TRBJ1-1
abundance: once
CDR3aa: CASGPGQRQTEAFF

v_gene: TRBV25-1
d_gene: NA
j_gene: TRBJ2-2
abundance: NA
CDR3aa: CASSEQRDSGELFF

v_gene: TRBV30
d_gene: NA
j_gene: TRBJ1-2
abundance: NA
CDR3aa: CAWSGTNYGYTF

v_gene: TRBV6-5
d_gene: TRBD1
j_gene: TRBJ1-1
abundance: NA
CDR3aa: CASSPTYRGEAFF

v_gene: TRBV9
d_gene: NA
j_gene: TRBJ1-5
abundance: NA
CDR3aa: CASSPRFSNQPQHF

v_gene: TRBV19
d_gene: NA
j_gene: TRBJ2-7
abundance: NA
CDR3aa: CASSTGLLSYEQYF

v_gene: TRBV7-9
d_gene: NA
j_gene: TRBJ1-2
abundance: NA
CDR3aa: CASSSDPPQGPNYGYTF

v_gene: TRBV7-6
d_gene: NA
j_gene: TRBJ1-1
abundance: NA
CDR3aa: CASSPEPGQLGHTEAFF

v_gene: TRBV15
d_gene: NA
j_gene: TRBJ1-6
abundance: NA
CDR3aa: CATSGSNSPLHF

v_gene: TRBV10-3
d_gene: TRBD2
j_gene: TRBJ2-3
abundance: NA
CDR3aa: CAISGPGGPSDTQYF

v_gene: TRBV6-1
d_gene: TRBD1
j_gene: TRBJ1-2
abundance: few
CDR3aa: CASSEPGGAFYGYTF

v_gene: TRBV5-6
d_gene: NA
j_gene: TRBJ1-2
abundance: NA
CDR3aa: CASSLNSGLTYGYTF

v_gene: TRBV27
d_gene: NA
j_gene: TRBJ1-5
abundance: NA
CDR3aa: CASSPRDSNQPQHF

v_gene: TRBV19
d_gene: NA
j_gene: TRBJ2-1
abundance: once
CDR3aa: CASISGANNEQFF

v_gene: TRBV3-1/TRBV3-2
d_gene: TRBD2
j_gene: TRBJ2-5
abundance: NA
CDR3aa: CASSQAGTSGRGGGETQYF